These 25 T cell receptor beta chains share one sample of origin, sequenced in a study of regulatory T cells in long-lasting Graves disease. Researchers made TCR beta libraries by using iRepertoire HTBI primers and running Arm-PCR on CDR3 regions. TCRdb itself ran the multiplex PCR reads through MiXCR, one entry per CDR3 protein. This table holds hundreds of thousands of distinct CDR3 sequences, 16% found once. Indicated time point: newly diagnosed GD, antithyroid drugs for less than 3 months. Preparation of the TCR library used RNA extracted from PBMCs. These data also formed part of another study, on T cells in Graves' hyperthyroidism and ophthalmopathy.

The starting material was peripheral blood mononuclear cells (PBMCs), obtained at new diagnosis, from a patient treated with antithyroid drugs. Every receptor here comes from a woman aged 25 to 45 with Graves disease.

The sample holds a few counts of this clonotype. The V and J genes are TRBV28 and TRBJ2-5; D gene ambiguous. The CDR3 covers 16 residues. Trimming removed 4 bases from V and 0 bases from J, with 15 bases in between. CDR1 is MDHEN, CDR2 SYDVKM, per germline. The CDR3 loop is CASSSRNAQDQETQYF. In nucleotides, the CDR3 is TGTGCCAGCAGTTCCCGGAACGCGCAGGACCAAGAGACCCAGTACTTC.

The chain links TRBV4-1 to TRBJ2-1; TRBD2 matches 11 bases. Germline CDR1 MGHRA, CDR2 YSYEKL. The V gene end was trimmed by 4 bases and the J gene end by 5 bases; junction bases not matched to a gene: 7. CDR3 length: 16 residues. The CDR3 region is CASSPNWGLADNEQFF. The CDR3, as DNA: TGCGCCAGCAGCCCAAATTGGGGACTAGCGGACAATGAGCAGTTCTTC.

Turning to this clonotype: This clone may be a read error of a much larger clone one base away. The genes are TRBV7-8 and TRBJ2-5; 7 nucleotides line up with TRBD1. The trim removed 8 bases at V and 3 bases at J, leaving 12 bases unmatched. The CDR3 is made up of 15 amino acids. The germline V gene encodes CDR1 SGHVS and CDR2 FQNEAQ. CDR3 DNA sequence: TGTGCCAGCGGGTCAAACACAGGGGTCGAAGAGACCCAGTACTTC. Translating it yields CASGSNTGVEETQYF.

Many counts were recorded for this clonotype. The genes are TRBV6-1 and TRBJ2-3; perhaps D is TRBD1 or TRBD2 (5 bases each). Germline CDR1 is MNHNS and CDR2 is SASEGT. The ends were cut back, 7 bases at V and 4 bases at J, with 15 bases in the middle. The CDR3 contains 14 residues. CDR3 region: CASIRDLTSDTQYF. CDR3 bases: TGTGCCAGCATTAGGGACCTAACTTCAGATACGCAGTATTTT.

This clonotype was counted at least ten times. The chain carries TRBV7-9 and TRBJ2-3; 7 nucleotides line up with TRBD1. The J segment lost 5 bases and the V segment lost 1 base, leaving 12 bases of the junction unmatched. Germline V lookup: CDR1 SEHNR, CDR2 FQNEAQ (reference sequence). CDR3 size: 17 residues. CDR3 DNA: TGTGCCAGCAGCTTAGAGGCCTACAGGGGAACCCGAGATACGCAGTATTTT. Protein sequence: CASSLEAYRGTRDTQYF.

This clonotype was recorded many times. This chain connects TRBV28 to TRBJ2-3; the match to TRBD2 covers 8 bases. CDR3 length equals 16 residues. Trimming cost V 4 bases and J 2 bases; bases outside gene matches: 8. Germline CDR1 and CDR2: MDHEN and SYDVKM. CDR3 sequence: CASSSPSSGLTDTQYF. Written as DNA, the CDR3 is TGTGCCAGCAGTTCCCCTTCTAGCGGGCTCACAGATACGCAGTATTTT.

This clonotype was detected many times. The chain has TRBV28 and TRBJ2-1; TRBD1 is a possible D gene (6 bases). The CDR3 is 16 amino acids. From germline, CDR1 is MDHEN and CDR2 SYDVKM. V lost 4 bases, J lost 3 bases, and 16 bases lay in between. This chain's CDR3 is CASSSPEQGIYNEQFF. In nucleotides, the CDR3 is TGTGCCAGCAGTTCGCCTGAACAGGGAATCTACAATGAGCAGTTCTTC. Looking up the rest from reference TRBV28 and TRBJ2-1 gives the full variable domain: DVKVTQSSRYLVKRTGEKVFLECVQDMDHENMFWYRQDPGLGLRLIYFSYDVKMKEKGDIPEGYSVSREKKERFSLILESASTNQTSMYLCASSSPEQGIYNEQFFGPGTRLTVL.

This clonotype was counted many times. V and J are TRBV5-4 and TRBJ2-3; the D is unclear. The CDR3 extends over 14 amino acids. CDR1 SGHNT and CDR2 YYREEE come from the germline V gene (reference sequence). V lost 5 bases and J 2 bases, leaving 12 bases between the germline ends. The DNA of the CDR3 is TGTGCCAGCAGACAGCAGTTCTCCACAGATACGCAGTATTTT. Protein product: CASRQQFSTDTQYF.

This clonotype was counted ten times or more. The chain is built from TRBV7-8 and TRBJ1-1, with TRBD1 as a possible D gene (5 bases). CDR1 and CDR2 (germline): SGHVS, FQNEAQ. This CDR3 is built from 13 residues. Deletions cut 5 bases from V and 1 base from J, with 8 bases between. CDR3 bases: TGTGCCAGCAGCCGAGACAGGAACACTGAAGCTTTCTTT. This codes for CASSRDRNTEAFF.

In this sample, this clonotype turned up many times. V and J are TRBV18 and TRBJ2-7; perhaps TRBD2 as D (6 bases). The CDR3 has 13 residues. Germline-derived CDR1 and CDR2 are KGHSH and LQKENI. Trimming shortened V by 3 bases and J by 3 bases, and 9 bases separated the two germline ends. The CDR3 is CASSPGGYYEQYF. Here the CDR3 DNA reads TGTGCCAGCTCACCGGGAGGCTACTACGAGCAGTACTTC.

In its sample, this clonotype was seen a few times. This chain uses TRBV6-2 or TRBV6-3 with TRBJ1-1; D ambiguous. The V end was cut by 7 bases, the J end by 0 bases, with 15 bases between. Germline V gives CDR1 MNHEY, CDR2 SVGEGT. This CDR3 region has 15 residues. DNA for the CDR3: TGTGCCAGCACCCCTGAAGAGGCCCTGAACACTGAAGCTTTCTTT. The encoded protein is CASTPEEALNTEAFF.

This clonotype was seen repeatedly, ten times or more. V usage is TRBV12-3 or TRBV12-4 and J usage is TRBJ2-3; 11 bases are shared with TRBD2. This CDR3 has 16 amino acids. The V segment lost 4 bases and the J segment 0 bases; nucleotides outside the gene matches: 3. The CDR3 here is CASSSTSGISTDTQYF. CDR3 bases: TGTGCCAGCAGTTCGACTAGCGGGATTAGCACAGATACGCAGTATTTT.

J is TRBJ2-1 and V is TRBV29-1; D unresolved. There are 13 residues in the CDR3. The V and J ends lost 1 base and 5 bases respectively, with 9 bases between them. Germline values: CDR1 SQVTM, CDR2 ANQGSEA. The CDR3 nucleotides are TGCAGCGTTGAAGGACAATTAAACAATGAGCAGTTCTTC. Translation: CSVEGQLNNEQFF.

The gene calls are TRBV20-1 and TRBJ1-2; 11 bases are a match to TRBD1. Germline lookup yields CDR1 DFQATT and CDR2 SNEGSKA (reference sequence). The CDR3 spans 13 residues. Trimming at V came to 8 bases and at J to 8 bases, leaving 10 bases not matched to a gene. This CDR3 reads CSTIQDRGHGYTF. In DNA, the CDR3 is TGCAGTACTATACAGGACAGGGGGCACGGCTACACCTTC.

This clonotype was picked up many times. The chain couples TRBV7-9 to TRBJ2-1; 7 bases are shared with TRBD2. The CDR3 consists of 17 residues. V gave up 3 bases and J gave up 6 bases; unmatched junction bases: 14. The germline CDR1 and CDR2 sequences are SEHNR and FQNEAQ (reference sequence). CDR3 region: CASSFGFHGEGGNEQFF. The CDR3, as DNA: TGTGCCAGCAGCTTTGGATTTCACGGGGAGGGAGGCAATGAGCAGTTCTTC.

CDR3 DNA sequence: TGCGCCAGCAGCCCGACCGGGACAGGGGCACCCTACGAGCAGTACTTC. It is translated as CASSPTGTGAPYEQYF. This chain links TRBV5-1 with TRBJ2-3; 10 positions match TRBD1. The J call is in doubt because the DNA end fits TRBJ2-7 better. The CDR3 is 16 residues long. Germline V CDR1 and CDR2: SGHRS, YFSETQ.

This clonotype was detected many times. This chain uses TRBV6-1 with TRBJ2-7, with no clear D. V was trimmed by 4 bases and J by 7 bases, leaving 14 bases between them. Germline CDR1 reads MNHNS; CDR2 reads SASEGT. The CDR3 length is 13 residues. CDR3 nucleotides: TGTGCCAGCAGTGGACCCTCCCCCTGGGAGCAGTACTTC. This encodes CASSGPSPWEQYF.

This clonotype was detected many times. The V and J genes are TRBV28 and TRBJ1-2; D remains unclear. This CDR3 is built from 15 residues. Germline CDR1 reads MDHEN; CDR2 reads SYDVKM. V shed 2 bases and J shed 1 base, with 11 bases lying between them. The CDR3 sequence: CASSLVQRYNYGYTF. The CDR3 region has the DNA TGTGCCAGCAGTTTAGTCCAGCGATATAACTATGGCTACACCTTC.

This clonotype was seen many times. The chain couples TRBV7-2 to TRBJ2-4, with 11 bases identical to TRBD1. Germline V gene data show CDR1 as SGHTA and CDR2 as FQGNSA. The CDR3 runs 16 residues. V was clipped by 5 bases and J by 5 bases; unmatched bases: 8. In nucleotides, the CDR3 is TGTGCCAGCAGCACGTGGACAGGGGGCACGGAAAACATTCAGTACTTC. It yields the protein CASSTWTGGTENIQYF. Together with reference TRBV7-2 and TRBJ2-4, the CDR3 gives the full variable domain: GAGVSQSPSNKVTEKGKDVELRCDPISGHTALYWYRQSLGQGLEFLIYFQGNSAPDKSGLPSDRFSAERTGGSVSTLTIQRTQQEDSAVYLCASSTWTGGTENIQYFGAGTRLSVL.

Concerning this clonotype itself: With a much larger clone just one base away, this may be a read error. The chain links TRBV20-1 to TRBJ2-1, with TRBD2 matching over 8 bases. J lost 6 bases, V lost 6 bases, and 16 bases had no gene match. Germline CDR1 reads DFQATT; CDR2 reads SNEGSKA (reference sequence). The length of the CDR3 is 16 residues. This chain's CDR3 is CSAHSMPAGEGNEQFF. As DNA, the CDR3 is TGCAGTGCGCATTCAATGCCAGCGGGAGAGGGCAATGAGCAGTTCTTC.

The chain is built from TRBV13 and TRBJ2-7; D assignment may be TRBD1 or TRBD2 (5 bases each). The ends were cut back, 0 bases at V and 5 bases at J, with 11 bases in the middle. Looked up from germline, CDR1 is PRHDT and CDR2 is FYEKMQ (reference sequence). The CDR3 is made up of 14 amino acids. DNA for the CDR3: TGTGCCAGCAGCTTAGGACCGGGGCTCCACGAGCAGTACTTC. Translated: CASSLGPGLHEQYF.

This clonotype was found many times. The J gene is TRBJ2-7, the V gene TRBV7-8, with D possibly being TRBD2 (6 bases). Deletions cut 0 bases from V and 5 bases from J, with 8 bases between. The CDR3 loop spans 13 amino acids. Germline CDR1 is SGHVS and CDR2 is FQNEAQ. This chain's CDR3 is CASSLAGGNEQYF. The DNA of the CDR3 is TGTGCCAGCAGCTTAGCGGGCGGGAACGAGCAGTACTTC.

This clonotype was seen at least ten times. The genes are TRBV4-3 and TRBJ2-1; no clear D gene. V lost 1 base and J 0 bases, leaving 10 bases between the germline ends. Per the germline V gene, CDR1 is LGHNA and CDR2 is YSLEER. The CDR3 totals 16 residues. CDR3 loop: CASSQVGRFSYNEQFF. As DNA, the CDR3 is TGCGCCAGCAGCCAAGTAGGCCGATTCTCCTACAATGAGCAGTTCTTC.

Regarding this clonotype: This may be a read error, as it is one base from a much larger clone. This rearrangement joins TRBV3-1 to TRBJ2-7; D is ambiguous. The CDR3 runs to 12 residues. CDR1 and CDR2 from the germline V gene are LGHDT and YNNKEL (reference sequence). CDR3 DNA: TGTGCCAGCAGCTCGGACCGCTACGAGCGGTACTTC. This sequence encodes CASSSDRYERYF.

The chain has TRBV18 and TRBJ1-1; 8 bases fit TRBD1. Per germline, CDR1 KGHSH and CDR2 LQKENI. The CDR3 loop spans 14 amino acids. Trimming removed 8 bases from V and 5 bases from J; junction bases left unmatched: 10. The CDR3 sequence: CASTPGTGSTEAFF. The DNA of the CDR3 is TGTGCCAGCACGCCCGGGACAGGATCTACTGAAGCTTTCTTT. Filled out from reference TRBV18 and TRBJ1-1, the complete variable domain reads NAGVMQNPRHLVRRRGQEARLRCSPMKGHSHVYWYRQLPEEGLKFMVYLQKENIIDESGMPKERFSAEFPKEGPSILRIQQVVRGDSAAYFCASTPGTGSTEAFFGQGTRLTVV.